This TCR beta chain stems from a study of T-cell reconstitution after alpha-beta-depleted transplantation in children. Whole-study findings and limits: One year post-transplant, T-cell counts and diversity were largely derived from T cells produced anew.

Ten or more counts support this clonotype. The antigen is not known. CDR1 and CDR2 from the germline V gene are MNHEY and SVGAGI. The CDR3 loop spans 14 amino acids. Trimming removed 0 bases at V and 1 base at J, with 7 bases between. Unique molecular identifiers tagged the TCRbeta library. TCRdb processed the PCR reads anew with MiXCR; each CDR3 protein has one entry. This sample has around 270,000 distinct CDR3 sequences; 10% occur once, and the top ten carry less than 8%. The starting material was PBMCs, obtained before TCRalphabeta/CD19-depleted stem cell transplant. V and J are TRBV6-5 and TRBJ2-7; D not certain. The sequence came from a boy under three years old with acute myeloid leukemia, due to receive a stem cell transplant. The CDR3 DNA reads TGTGCCAGCAGTTACTCGGCCGCTTCCTACGAGCAGTACTTC. Amino acid sequence: CASSYSAASYEQYF.